A selection of T cell receptor beta chains follows, all from one sample in a study of blood T cell repertoires in COVID-19. This table comes from immunoSEQ multiplex PCR, and its TCRdb copy is limited to in-frame clones, with some not included. Altogether about 50,000 clones are present, around 80% being singletons, with the ten largest covering 5.5% to 6%. Sequencing was done on a sample of PBMCs or T cells enriched from blood (not recorded which). These receptors came from a woman aged 50 to 60 with acute COVID-19. CDR3s include the opening cysteine and the closing phenylalanine or tryptophan. D genes are given only for firm matches. Not every row has a clone size; where given, it reads once, few, many or a size class.

J: TRBJ2-1
size: few
D: -
V: TRBV3-1/TRBV3-2
CDR3: CASSQARGGASYNEQFF
DNA: TGTGCCAGCAGCCAAGCTCGCGGGGGCGCCTCCTACAATGAGCAGTTCTTC

J: TRBJ1-2
size: -
D: -
V: TRBV5-6
CDR3: CASSFGIGAEGYTF
DNA: TGTGCCAGCAGCTTCGGCATTGGGGCGGAGGGCTACACCTTC

J: TRBJ2-3
size: -
D: -
V: TRBV29-1
CDR3: CSVKRGGSTDTQYF
DNA: TGCAGCGTTAAAAGAGGAGGAAGCACAGATACGCAGTATTTT

J: TRBJ1-2
size: -
D: TRBD1
V: TRBV12-5
CDR3: CASDRGQGAQDYGYTF
DNA: TGTGCTAGTGATAGAGGACAGGGGGCGCAGGACTATGGCTACACCTTC

J: TRBJ1-5
size: -
D: TRBD1
V: TRBV28
CDR3: CASSLPGQGLGQPQHF
DNA: TGTGCCAGCAGTTTACCCGGACAGGGGTTAGGTCAGCCCCAGCATTTT

J: TRBJ2-7
size: -
D: TRBD2
V: TRBV23-1
CDR3: CASSQIKGGTSRREQYF
DNA: TGCGCCAGCAGTCAGATCAAGGGGGGGACTAGTCGAAGGGAGCAGTACTTC

J: TRBJ1-1
size: -
D: -
V: TRBV30
CDR3: CAWSWAPRGTEAFF
DNA: TGTGCCTGGAGTTGGGCACCCCGGGGCACTGAAGCTTTCTTT

J: TRBJ1-1
size: few
D: -
V: TRBV7-2
CDR3: CASSLGTRGYTEAFF
DNA: TGTGCCAGCAGCTTAGGAACCCGGGGGTACACTGAAGCTTTCTTT

J: TRBJ1-1
size: once
D: TRBD1
V: TRBV6-5
CDR3: CASRTGGETEAFF
DNA: TGTGCCAGCAGGACAGGGGGCGAGACTGAAGCTTTCTTT

J: TRBJ2-7
size: -
D: -
V: TRBV12-3/TRBV12-4
CDR3: CASSSNGALEQYF
DNA: TGTGCCAGCAGTTCTAATGGGGCACTTGAGCAGTACTTC

J: TRBJ1-4
size: -
D: TRBD1
V: TRBV6-5
CDR3: CASSWTDRGTNEKLFF
DNA: TGTGCCAGCAGTTGGACAGACAGGGGGACTAATGAAAAACTGTTTTTT

J: TRBJ2-7
size: -
D: -
V: TRBV15
CDR3: CATSRDRLDYEQYF
DNA: TGTGCCACCAGCAGAGATCGCCTAGACTACGAGCAGTACTTC

J: TRBJ1-2
size: -
D: -
V: TRBV28
CDR3: CASSNIRDNNYGYTF
DNA: TGTGCCAGCAGCAACATTAGGGACAATAACTATGGCTACACCTTC

J: TRBJ2-3
size: -
D: TRBD2
V: TRBV11-2
CDR3: CATRFGGSTDTQYF
DNA: TGTGCCACCCGGTTCGGGGGGAGCACAGATACGCAGTATTTT

J: TRBJ1-2
size: once
D: TRBD1
V: TRBV7-2
CDR3: CASSPGDRVYGYTF
DNA: TGTGCCAGCAGCCCCGGGGACAGGGTCTATGGCTACACCTTC

J: TRBJ1-1
size: -
D: TRBD1
V: TRBV11-3
CDR3: CASSLERDSSAFF
DNA: TGTGCCAGCAGCTTAGAGAGGGACAGTTCGGCTTTCTTT

J: TRBJ1-6
size: -
D: -
V: TRBV30
CDR3: CAWGTQVRNSPLHF
DNA: TGTGCCTGGGGGACACAGGTCCGTAATTCACCCCTCCACTTT

J: TRBJ2-3
size: -
D: -
V: TRBV6-5
CDR3: CASRSDTTDTQYF
DNA: TGTGCCAGCAGGTCGGACACCACAGATACGCAGTATTTT

J: TRBJ2-3
size: -
D: -
V: TRBV11-2
CDR3: CASSFSGGAVDTQYF
DNA: TGTGCCAGCAGCTTTAGTGGGGGGGCCGTAGATACGCAGTATTTT

J: TRBJ2-1
size: -
D: -
V: TRBV6-6
CDR3: CASSRSRTYNEQFF
DNA: TGTGCCAGCAGCCGATCCCGGACTTACAATGAGCAGTTCTTC

J: TRBJ2-1
size: -
D: TRBD2
V: TRBV3-1/TRBV3-2
CDR3: CASSQRRSGGAAGRDEQFF
DNA: TGTGCCAGCAGCCAACGGAGGAGCGGGGGGGCCGCAGGAAGAGATGAGCAGTTCTTC

J: TRBJ1-5
size: -
D: -
V: TRBV5-5
CDR3: CASSLGQLNQPQHF
DNA: TGTGCCAGCAGCTTGGGACAGCTCAATCAGCCCCAGCATTTT

J: TRBJ1-2
size: -
D: -
V: TRBV2
CDR3: CASLRGLKGREGGYTF
DNA: TGTGCCAGCCTCAGAGGCCTAAAGGGCAGGGAGGGAGGCTACACCTTC

J: TRBJ1-6
size: few
D: TRBD1
V: TRBV19
CDR3: CASSIGAGGSPLHF
DNA: TGTGCCAGTAGTATAGGGGCAGGGGGATCACCCCTCCACTTT

J: TRBJ1-2
size: -
D: TRBD1
V: TRBV5-1
CDR3: CASSLWTGDVVGYTF
DNA: TGCGCCAGCAGCTTGTGGACAGGGGATGTAGTGGGCTACACCTTC

J: TRBJ2-2
size: -
D: -
V: TRBV10-1
CDR3: CASSDRLATGELFF
DNA: TGCGCCAGCAGTGATAGGCTAGCGACCGGGGAGCTGTTTTTT

J: TRBJ1-4
size: -
D: -
V: TRBV30
CDR3: CAWSAGGRAAGEKLFF
DNA: TGTGCCTGGAGTGCGGGCGGGCGGGCGGCCGGTGAAAAACTGTTTTTT

J: TRBJ2-7
size: once
D: -
V: TRBV5-5
CDR3: CASSRDLSGDSYEQYF
DNA: TGTGCCAGCAGCAGGGATTTGTCAGGGGACTCCTACGAGCAGTACTTC

J: TRBJ1-5
size: -
D: -
V: TRBV7-9
CDR3: CASSLPDQPQHF
DNA: TGTGCCAGCAGCTTACCAGATCAGCCCCAGCATTTT

J: TRBJ1-1
size: -
D: TRBD1
V: TRBV10-2
CDR3: CASSDPMTGGTEAFF
DNA: TGCGCCAGCAGTGACCCGATGACAGGGGGCACTGAAGCTTTCTTT

J: TRBJ1-4
size: once
D: -
V: TRBV30
CDR3: CAWSVRGGIITNEKLFF
DNA: TGTGCCTGGAGTGTACGGGGAGGGATTATAACTAATGAAAAACTGTTTTTT

J: TRBJ1-1
size: -
D: -
V: TRBV6-5
CDR3: CASSYRPQGRDTEAFF
DNA: TGTGCCAGCAGTTACCGGCCCCAGGGCAGGGACACTGAAGCTTTCTTT

J: TRBJ2-4
size: -
D: -
V: TRBV6-6
CDR3: CASSQPRGRGKNIQYF
DNA: TGTGCCAGCAGTCAGCCGCGGGGAAGGGGTAAAAACATTCAGTACTTC

J: TRBJ1-1
size: -
D: -
V: TRBV3-1/TRBV3-2
CDR3: CASSQKNGNTEAFF
DNA: TGTGCCAGCAGCCAAAAGAACGGGAACACTGAAGCTTTCTTT

J: TRBJ1-2
size: -
D: TRBD1
V: TRBV4-1
CDR3: CASSQDWGGQGKDGYTF
DNA: TGCGCCAGCAGCCAAGATTGGGGAGGACAGGGAAAGGATGGCTACACCTTC

J: TRBJ1-5
size: few
D: TRBD1
V: TRBV19
CDR3: CASTTGQGGNQPQHF
DNA: TGTGCCAGTACTACGGGACAGGGTGGCAATCAGCCCCAGCATTTT

J: TRBJ1-4
size: -
D: -
V: TRBV2
CDR3: CASSEQTARGEKLFF
DNA: TGTGCCAGCAGTGAACAGACAGCGAGAGGTGAAAAACTGTTTTTT

J: TRBJ1-3
size: once
D: -
V: TRBV13
CDR3: CASSLWQGEGNTIYF
DNA: TGTGCCAGCAGCTTATGGCAGGGTGAAGGAAACACCATATATTTT

J: TRBJ2-5
size: -
D: -
V: TRBV5-4
CDR3: CASSVTGSGETQYF
DNA: TGTGCCAGCAGCGTTACAGGGTCTGGCGAGACCCAGTACTTC

J: TRBJ1-5
size: -
D: -
V: TRBV3-1/TRBV3-2
CDR3: CASSHQRDKPQHF
DNA: TGTGCCAGCAGCCATCAGAGGGATAAGCCCCAGCATTTT

J: TRBJ1-3
size: -
D: -
V: TRBV9
CDR3: CASSVALGGTGNTIYF
DNA: TGTGCCAGCAGCGTAGCGTTGGGGGGTACTGGAAACACCATATATTTT

J: TRBJ2-7
size: -
D: TRBD2
V: TRBV5-1
CDR3: CASSVSGSSYEQYF
DNA: TGCGCCAGCAGCGTGAGCGGGAGCTCCTACGAGCAGTACTTC

J: TRBJ1-2
size: few
D: -
V: TRBV10-3
CDR3: CAISLESLYGYTF
DNA: TGTGCCATCAGCCTCGAAAGCCTGTATGGCTACACCTTC

J: TRBJ2-1
size: -
D: TRBD2
V: TRBV7-9
CDR3: CASSPGTSGGDEQFF
DNA: TGTGCCAGCAGCCCCGGGACTAGCGGGGGGGATGAGCAGTTCTTC

J: TRBJ1-1
size: -
D: -
V: TRBV3-1/TRBV3-2
CDR3: CASSPPGDTEAFF
DNA: TGTGCCAGCAGCCCACCAGGGGACACTGAAGCTTTCTTT

J: TRBJ1-6
size: -
D: TRBD1
V: TRBV19
CDR3: CASKSGTGGGSPLHF
DNA: TGTGCCAGTAAAAGTGGGACAGGGGGTGGGTCACCCCTCCACTTT

J: TRBJ1-4
size: -
D: -
V: TRBV4-1
CDR3: CASSPRETNEKLFF
DNA: TGCGCCAGTAGCCCGAGGGAAACTAATGAAAAACTGTTTTTT

J: TRBJ1-4
size: few
D: TRBD1
V: TRBV19
CDR3: CASNTLWTGGGELFF
DNA: TGTGCCAGTAATACTCTTTGGACAGGGGGCGGAGAACTGTTTTTT

J: TRBJ2-7
size: once
D: -
V: TRBV3-1/TRBV3-2
CDR3: CASSQGADTLSYEQYF
DNA: TGTGCCAGCAGCCAAGGGGCGGACACGCTTTCCTACGAGCAGTACTTC

J: TRBJ2-1
size: -
D: TRBD1
V: TRBV29-1
CDR3: CSVEGWTGGIDEQFF
DNA: TGCAGCGTCGAAGGGTGGACAGGGGGTATCGATGAGCAGTTCTTC

J: TRBJ1-6
size: -
D: TRBD1
V: TRBV5-1
CDR3: CASSLEDRGNNNSPLHF
DNA: TGCGCCAGCAGCTTGGAGGACAGGGGCAACAATAATTCACCCCTCCACTTT

J: TRBJ2-2
size: few
D: -
V: TRBV19
CDR3: CASSEQPLSGELFF
DNA: TGTGCCAGTAGTGAACAGCCTTTGTCCGGGGAGCTGTTTTTT

J: TRBJ2-1
size: -
D: TRBD1
V: TRBV6-5
CDR3: CASSYGLDREEFF
DNA: TGTGCCAGCAGTTACGGTTTGGACAGGGAGGAGTTCTTC

J: TRBJ2-3
size: -
D: -
V: TRBV7-7
CDR3: CASSLGTQPTDTQYF
DNA: TGTGCTAGCAGCTTGGGGACACAGCCCACAGATACGCAGTATTTT